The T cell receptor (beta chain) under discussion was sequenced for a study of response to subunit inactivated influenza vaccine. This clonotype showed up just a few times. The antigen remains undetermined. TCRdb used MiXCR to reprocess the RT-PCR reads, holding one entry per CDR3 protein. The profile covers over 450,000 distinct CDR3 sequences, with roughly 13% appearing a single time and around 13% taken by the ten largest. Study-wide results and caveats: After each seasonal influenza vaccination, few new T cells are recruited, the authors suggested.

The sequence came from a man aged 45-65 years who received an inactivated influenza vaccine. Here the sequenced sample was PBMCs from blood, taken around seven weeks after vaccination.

CDR3 protein: CASSLATTPTSSTDTQYF. The CDR3 nucleotides are TGTGCCAGCAGCTTAGCCACGACCCCTACATCTAGCACAGATACGCAGTATTTT. The chain combines TRBV7-6 with TRBJ2-3; no clear D gene. V was trimmed by 0 bases and J by 0 bases, leaving 16 bases between them. CDR3 length: 18 residues. Looked up from germline, CDR1 is SGHVS and CDR2 is FNYEAQ.